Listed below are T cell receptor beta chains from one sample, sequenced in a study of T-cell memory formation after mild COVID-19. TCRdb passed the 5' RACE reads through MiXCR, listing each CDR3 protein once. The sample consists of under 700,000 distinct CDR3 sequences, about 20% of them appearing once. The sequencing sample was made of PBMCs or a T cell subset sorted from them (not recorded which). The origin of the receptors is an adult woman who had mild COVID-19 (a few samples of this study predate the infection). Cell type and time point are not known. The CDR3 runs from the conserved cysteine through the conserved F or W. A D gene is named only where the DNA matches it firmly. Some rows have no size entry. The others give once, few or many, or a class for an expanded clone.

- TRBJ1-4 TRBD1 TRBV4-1 TGCGCCAGCAGCCAAGGGACAGGGTGGTATGAAAAACTGTTTTTT CASSQGTGWYEKLFF
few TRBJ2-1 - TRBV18 TGTGCCAGCTCACCAAGGGCGGGACTCGGGGACAATGAGCAGTTCTTC CASSPRAGLGDNEQFF
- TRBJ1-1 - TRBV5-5 TGTGCCAGCAGCTTGTTTGAGCCGCTGAACACTGAAGCTTTCTTT CASSLFEPLNTEAFF
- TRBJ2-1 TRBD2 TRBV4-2 TGTGCCAGCAGCCAAAACCCGGGACTAGTTCTCCATGAGCAGTTCTTC CASSQNPGLVLHEQFF
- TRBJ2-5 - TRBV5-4 TGTGCCAGCAGCTTGGCAGGGTTCGAGACCCAGTACTTC CASSLAGFETQYF
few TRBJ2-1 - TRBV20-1 TGCAGTGCCCGGGACCCAACGGGGAATGAGCAGTTCTTC CSARDPTGNEQFF
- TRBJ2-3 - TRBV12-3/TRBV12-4 TGTGCCAGCACCAATACTATTAGCACAGATACGCAGTATTTT CASTNTISTDTQYF
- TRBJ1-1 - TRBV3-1 TGTGCCAGCAGCCAAATTTTACAGGGACCTGGAGACACTGAAGCTTTCTTT CASSQILQGPGDTEAFF
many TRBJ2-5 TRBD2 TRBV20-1 TGCAGTGCTAGTACACGCGGGGGGCGCCCCTTTTTC CSASTRGGRPFF
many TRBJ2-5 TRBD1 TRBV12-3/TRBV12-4 TGTGCCAGCAGCCTGACAGGGGGAAGGGAGACCCAGTACTTC CASSLTGGRETQYF
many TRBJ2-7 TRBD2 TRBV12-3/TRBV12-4 TGTGCCAGCAGTTTAATAGCGGGGAGGGGCGAGCAGTACTTC CASSLIAGRGEQYF
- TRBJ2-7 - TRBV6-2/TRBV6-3 TGTGCCAGCAGAACCCGAGCCTACGAGCAGTACTTC CASRTRAYEQYF
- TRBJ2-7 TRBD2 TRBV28 TGTGCCAGCAGAGGCGGGAGCTCCTACGAGCAGTACTTC CASRGGSSYEQYF
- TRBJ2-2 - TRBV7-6 TGTGCCAGCAGCTACAATCCGGGGATCACCGGGGAGCTGTTTTTT CASSYNPGITGELFF
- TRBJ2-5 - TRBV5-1 TGCGCCAGCCGATCGGGGGCCCCCCGGGAGACCCAGTACTTC CASRSGAPRETQYF
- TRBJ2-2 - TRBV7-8 TGTGCCAGCAGCTTTATGGGGCGGATGAACACCGGGGAGCTGTTTTTT CASSFMGRMNTGELFF
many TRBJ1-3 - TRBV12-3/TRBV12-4 TGTGCCAGCAGCTATTGGACCGAAAACACCATATATTTT CASSYWTENTIYF
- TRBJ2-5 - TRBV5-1 TGCGCCAGCAGACAGGGACCGGGGGAGACCCAGTACTTC CASRQGPGETQYF
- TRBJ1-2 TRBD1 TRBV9 TGTGCCAGCAACGCTCCGGGACAGGGTAGAGAGGGCTACACCTTC CASNAPGQGREGYTF
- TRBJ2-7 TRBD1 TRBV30 TGTGCCTGGAGTCTGACAGGGGGCTCCTACGAGCAGTACTTC CAWSLTGGSYEQYF
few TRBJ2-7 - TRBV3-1 TGTGCCAGCAGCCCCCGGGGGCCCCTCTACGAGCAGTACTTC CASSPRGPLYEQYF
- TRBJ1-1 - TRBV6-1 TGTGCCAGCAGCCCCGGGGGGGATGAGGCTTTCTTT CASSPGGDEAFF
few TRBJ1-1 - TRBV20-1 TGCAGTGCTAATACCCGCAGCACTGAAGCTTTCTTT CSANTRSTEAFF
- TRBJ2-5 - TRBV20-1 TGCAGTGCTATGGTAGCCGGGAAGACCCAGTACTTC CSAMVAGKTQYF
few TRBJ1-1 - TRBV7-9 TGTGCTATCAGACGGCAGGGTGAAACTGAAGCTTTCTTT CAIRRQGETEAFF
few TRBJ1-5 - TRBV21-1 TGTGCCAGCAGCTGCCGGGACAGGCCAACCTATTTAAGTCAGCCCCAGCATTTT CASSCRDRPTYLSQPQHF
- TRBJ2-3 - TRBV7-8 TGTGCCAGCACCCAATCTCGTCAGCGGGCCCCTGCAGATACGCAGTATTTT CASTQSRQRAPADTQYF
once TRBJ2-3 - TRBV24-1 TGTGCCACCAGTGATTCCGGGGATACGCAGTATTTT CATSDSGDTQYF
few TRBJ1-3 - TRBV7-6 TGTGCCAGCAGCTCAAACAGCAGGGTCTCTGGAAACACCATATATTTT CASSSNSRVSGNTIYF
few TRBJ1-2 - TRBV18 TGTGCCAGCTCAGCCAACAACTATGGCTACACCTTC CASSANNYGYTF
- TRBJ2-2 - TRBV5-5 TGTGCCAGCAGCTTCGTCCAGGGAACCGGGGAGCTGTTTTTT CASSFVQGTGELFF
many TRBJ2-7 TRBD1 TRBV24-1 TGTGCCACCAGTGAAAGACAGGGTTGGTACTACGAGCAGTACTTC CATSERQGWYYEQYF
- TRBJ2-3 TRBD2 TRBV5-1 TGCGCCAGCAGCTTCCGGCGACAGGGACTAGCGGGATCGAGCGCAGATACGCAGTATTTT CASSFRRQGLAGSSADTQYF
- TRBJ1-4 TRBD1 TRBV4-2 TGTGCCAGCAGCCAAGTGGGGACAGCTAATGAAAAACTGTTTTTT CASSQVGTANEKLFF
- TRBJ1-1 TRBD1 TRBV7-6 TGTGCCAGCAGCTCAAACCCGACAGGGGGCGGGACTGAAGCTTTCTTT CASSSNPTGGGTEAFF
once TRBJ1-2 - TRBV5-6 TGTGCCAGCAGCTTTTCGATGGCGGACTATGGCTACACCTTC CASSFSMADYGYTF
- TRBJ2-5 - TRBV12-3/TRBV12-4 TGTGCCAGCAGTTATGGAGCTGGCTCTCGAGAGACCCAGTACTTC CASSYGAGSRETQYF
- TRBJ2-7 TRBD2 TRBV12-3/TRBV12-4 TGTGCCAGCAGCTTAGTCGGGCGAGGACTAGCGGGAGGGCCGGTCGACGAGCAGTACTTC CASSLVGRGLAGGPVDEQYF
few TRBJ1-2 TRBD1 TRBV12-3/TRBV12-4 TGTGCCAGCAGTTTATCCGGGACAGGGTACGGTGGCTACACCTTC CASSLSGTGYGGYTF
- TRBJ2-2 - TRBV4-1 TGCGCCAGCAGCCAAGCGGCGAGGGCCGGGGAGCTGTTTTTT CASSQAARAGELFF
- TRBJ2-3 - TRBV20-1 TGCAGTGCGTTCCAGGGGGGACCCAATACGCAGTATTTT CSAFQGGPNTQYF
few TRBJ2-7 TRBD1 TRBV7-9 TGTGCCAGCAGCCTAAGATCCACAGGGGCCTACGAGCAGTACTTC CASSLRSTGAYEQYF
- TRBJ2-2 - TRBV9 TGTGCCAGCAGCGTGGGGACGTGGAACACCGGGGAGCTGTTTTTT CASSVGTWNTGELFF
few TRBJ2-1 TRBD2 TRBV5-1 TGCGCCAGCAGCTGGGACCTGGGACTAGCGGTCTCCAATGAGCAGTTCTTC CASSWDLGLAVSNEQFF
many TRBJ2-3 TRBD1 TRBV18 TGTGCCAGCACCGCCGGGACAGGGGGCAGAGATACGCAGTATTTT CASTAGTGGRDTQYF
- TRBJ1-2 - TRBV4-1 TGCGCCAGCAGCCCAACGCTCTCGGAGTCCTATGGCTACACCTTC CASSPTLSESYGYTF
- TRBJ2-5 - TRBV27 TGTGCCAGCAGACTTGGTCCGCAGAGCCAAGAGACCCAGTACTTC CASRLGPQSQETQYF
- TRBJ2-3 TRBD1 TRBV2 TGTGCCAGCACCCCAAGACAGGGAATAGATACGCAGTATTTT CASTPRQGIDTQYF
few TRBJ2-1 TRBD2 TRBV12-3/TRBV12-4 TGTGCCAGCAGGCCGGGGGGGGCCACTTCCTACAATGAGCAGTTCTTC CASRPGGATSYNEQFF
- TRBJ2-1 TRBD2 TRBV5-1 TGCGCCAGCAGCTTGGGCCGACTAGCGGGGTACAATGAGCAGTTCTTC CASSLGRLAGYNEQFF
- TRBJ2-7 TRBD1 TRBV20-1 TGCAGTGCTAGAGATGGGGGACAGTTCTACGAGCAGTACTTC CSARDGGQFYEQYF
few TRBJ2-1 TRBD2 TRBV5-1 TGCGCCAGCAGCCCTACTCCGGGACTACTGGGCAATGAGCAGTTCTTC CASSPTPGLLGNEQFF
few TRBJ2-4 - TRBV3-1 TGTGCCAGCAGCCAAGGTGGCACAGACAAAAACATTCAGTACTTC CASSQGGTDKNIQYF
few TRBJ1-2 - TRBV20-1 TGCAGTGCTAGAGTGAATCTGGTTCCCGGCAGAGGCTTTAACTATGGCTACACCTTC CSARVNLVPGRGFNYGYTF
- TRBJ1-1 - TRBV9 TGTGCCAGCAGCGTAGGGGATAGGGGGGTCACTGAAGCTTTCTTT CASSVGDRGVTEAFF
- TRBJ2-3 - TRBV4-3 TGCGCCAGCAGCCAAGGGGAGCTGGGCGGTGATACGCAGTATTTT CASSQGELGGDTQYF
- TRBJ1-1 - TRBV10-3 TGTGCCATCAGTGAGCGAGGGGGGGGGACTGAAGCTTTCTTT CAISERGGGTEAFF
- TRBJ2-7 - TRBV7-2 TGTGCCAGCAGCTTAAGGACGGATTACTACGAGCAGTACTTC CASSLRTDYYEQYF
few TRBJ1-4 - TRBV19 TGTGCCAGTACGGGCCAGGGTCGGCGACTGTTTTTT CASTGQGRRLFF
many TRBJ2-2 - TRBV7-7 TGTGCCAGCAGCTCCACAGGGACCGGGGAGCTGTTTTTT CASSSTGTGELFF